This T cell receptor (beta chain) was retrieved from a study of T cell responses to AZD1222 COVID-19 vaccine. The CDR3 is 12 residues long. Germline CDR1 and CDR2: MNHEY and SVGEGT. Trimming cost V 2 bases and J 3 bases, with 4 bases left between them. The sample holds a few counts of this clone. Sequencing was performed with immunoSEQ multiplex PCR; in TCRdb, only in-frame clones are kept and a portion is missing. In the table there are over 100,000 clones, 65% to 90% of which are singletons. This TCR came from an adult in good health. The chain has TRBV6-2 or TRBV6-3 and TRBJ1-1, with unresolved D. The sample in question was peripheral blood, obtained on day 0 of AZD1222 vaccination. As DNA, the CDR3 is TGTGCCAGCAGTTACCCTTACACTGAAGCTTTCTTT. It translates to CASSYPYTEAFF.